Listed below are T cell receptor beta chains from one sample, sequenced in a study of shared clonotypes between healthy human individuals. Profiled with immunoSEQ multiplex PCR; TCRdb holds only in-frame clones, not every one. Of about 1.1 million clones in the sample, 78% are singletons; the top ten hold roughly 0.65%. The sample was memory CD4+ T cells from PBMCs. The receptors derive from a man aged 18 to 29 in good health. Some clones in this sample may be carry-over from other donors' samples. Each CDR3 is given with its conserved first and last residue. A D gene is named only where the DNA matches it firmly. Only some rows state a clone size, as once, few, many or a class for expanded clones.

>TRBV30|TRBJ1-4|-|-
CAGGDEKLFF
TGTGCCGGGGGAGATGAAAAACTGTTTTTT
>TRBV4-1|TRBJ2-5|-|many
CASSQGFGQGRRETQYF
TGCGCCAGCAGCCAAGGCTTCGGGCAGGGAAGGCGGGAGACCCAGTACTTC
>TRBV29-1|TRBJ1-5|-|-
CSVEEVAGKESAPAF
TGCAGCGTTGAAGAGGTGGCAGGGAAAGAGTCAGCCCCAGCATTT
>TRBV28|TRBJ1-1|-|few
CASLEQGGVTEAFF
TGTGCCAGCCTCGAACAGGGCGGAGTCACTGAAGCTTTCTTT
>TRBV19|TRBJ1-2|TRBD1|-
CASSIIRDRDGYTF
TGTGCCAGTAGTATCATCCGGGACAGGGATGGCTACACCTTC
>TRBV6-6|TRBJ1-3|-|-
CASSLPGGGSGNTIYF
TGTGCCAGCAGCCTACCTGGAGGGGGCTCTGGAAACACCATATATTTT
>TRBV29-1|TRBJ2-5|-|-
CSVVSQALGETQYF
TGCAGCGTTGTGTCCCAGGCGCTAGGGGAGACCCAGTACTTC
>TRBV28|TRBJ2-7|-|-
CASSLPRGATFEQYF
TGTGCCAGCAGTTTGCCCCGGGGAGCAACCTTCGAGCAGTACTTC
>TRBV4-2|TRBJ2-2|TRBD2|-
CASSPRGATGELFF
TGTGCCAGCAGCCCGCGGGGGGCCACCGGGGAGCTGTTTTTT
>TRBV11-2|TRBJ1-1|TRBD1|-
CASSPGVWGTGEMNTEAFF
TGTGCCAGCAGCCCAGGCGTATGGGGGACAGGGGAAATGAACACTGAAGCTTTCTTT
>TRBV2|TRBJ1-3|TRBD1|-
CASRDRTGVNTIYF
TGTGCCAGCAGAGACAGGACAGGGGTTAACACCATATATTTT
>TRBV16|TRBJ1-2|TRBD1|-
CASSVQGAGTNYGYTF
TGTGCCAGCAGTGTACAGGGGGCTGGGACCAACTATGGCTACACCTTC
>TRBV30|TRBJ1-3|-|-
CAWSPGFLGNTIYF
TGTGCCTGGAGTCCAGGGTTCCTTGGAAACACCATATATTTT
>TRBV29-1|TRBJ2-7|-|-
CSVKGQGGGYYEQYF
TGCAGCGTAAAGGGACAGGGCGGGGGGTACTACGAGCAGTACTTC
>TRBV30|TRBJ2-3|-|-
CASSAGADTQYF
TGTGCCTCCTCTGCGGGGGCCGATACGCAGTATTTT
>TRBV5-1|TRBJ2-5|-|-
CASSLGPVSGGQETQYF
TGCGCCAGCAGCTTGGGCCCCGTTTCTGGGGGGCAAGAGACCCAGTACTTC
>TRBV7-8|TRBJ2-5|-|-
CASSLEQVGTQYF
TGTGCCAGCAGCTTAGAACAGGTCGGGACCCAGTACTTC
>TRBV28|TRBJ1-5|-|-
CASSLGVAYNQPQHF
TGTGCCAGCAGTTTGGGGGTGGCCTACAATCAGCCCCAGCATTTT
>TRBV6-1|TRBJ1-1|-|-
CASGPGIWGEEAFF
TGTGCCAGCGGCCCAGGAATTTGGGGCGAGGAAGCTTTCTTT
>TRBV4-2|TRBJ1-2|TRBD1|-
CASSQDRTGVSGYTF
TGTGCCAGCAGCCAAGATCGGACAGGGGTTTCGGGCTACACCTTC
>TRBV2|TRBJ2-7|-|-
CASSGSSSSYEQYF
TGTGCCAGCAGTGGAAGTAGCAGTTCCTACGAGCAGTACTTC